The TCR beta chain under discussion was sequenced for a study of T cell changes during pregnancy in multiple sclerosis. Clones were sequenced by immunoSEQ multiplex PCR, and TCRdb holds only the in-frame ones, with some missing. Of 50,000 to 65,000 clones in the sample, approximately 90% are singletons; the top ten hold approximately 1.3%. The CDR3 has 13 residues. V was pared by 5 bases and J by 1 base, with 1 base of the junction left unmatched. Germline lookup yields CDR1 SGHRS and CDR2 YFSETQ. The sequence derives from a female donor with multiple sclerosis, enrolled in a pregnancy study. The chain combines TRBV5-1 with TRBJ2-7; 9 bases agree with TRBD1. Sequencing used peripheral blood, obtained in the second trimester of pregnancy. CDR3 loop: CASRGTGSYEQYF. CDR3 in DNA: TGCGCCAGCAGAGGGACAGGGTCCTACGAGCAGTACTTC.